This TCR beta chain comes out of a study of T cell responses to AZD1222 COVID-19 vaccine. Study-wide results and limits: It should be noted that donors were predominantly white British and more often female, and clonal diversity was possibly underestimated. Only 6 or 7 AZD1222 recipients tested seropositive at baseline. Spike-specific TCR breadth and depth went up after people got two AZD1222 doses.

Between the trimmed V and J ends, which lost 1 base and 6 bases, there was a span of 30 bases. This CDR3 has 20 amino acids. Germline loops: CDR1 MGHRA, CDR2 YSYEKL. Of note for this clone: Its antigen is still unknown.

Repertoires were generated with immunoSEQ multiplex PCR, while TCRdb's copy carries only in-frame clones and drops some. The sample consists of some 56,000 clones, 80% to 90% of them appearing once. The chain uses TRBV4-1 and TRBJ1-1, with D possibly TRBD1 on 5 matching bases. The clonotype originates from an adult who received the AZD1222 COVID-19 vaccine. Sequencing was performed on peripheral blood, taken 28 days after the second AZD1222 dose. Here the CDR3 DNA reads TGCGCCAGCAGCCAAGTAGAAGGCCGTCAGGATTCTGGGACGGTTTCTGAAGCTTTCTTT. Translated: CASSQVEGRQDSGTVSEAFF.